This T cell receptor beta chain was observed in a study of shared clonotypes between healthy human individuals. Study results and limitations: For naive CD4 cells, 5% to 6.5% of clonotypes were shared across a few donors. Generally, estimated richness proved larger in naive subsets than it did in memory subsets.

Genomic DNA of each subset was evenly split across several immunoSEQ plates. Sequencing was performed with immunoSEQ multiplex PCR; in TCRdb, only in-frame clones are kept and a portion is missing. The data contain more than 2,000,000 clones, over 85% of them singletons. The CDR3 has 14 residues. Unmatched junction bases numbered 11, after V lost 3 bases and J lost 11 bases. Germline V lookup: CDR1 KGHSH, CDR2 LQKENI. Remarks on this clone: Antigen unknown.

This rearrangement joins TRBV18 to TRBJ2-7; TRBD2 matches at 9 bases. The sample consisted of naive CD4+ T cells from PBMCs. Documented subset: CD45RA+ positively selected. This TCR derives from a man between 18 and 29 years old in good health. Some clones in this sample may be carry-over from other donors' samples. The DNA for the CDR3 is TGTGCCAGCTCACCTACCGGGACTAGCCTCCCTGAGTACTTC. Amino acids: CASSPTGTSLPEYF.